What follows is one T cell receptor (beta chain) and its context. The antigen it binds to is not known. No per-base quality is available; no much larger clone lies one base away. The junction shows trimming of 1 base on V and 9 bases on J, plus 16 bases between the germline ends. CDR1 and CDR2 were assigned from the germline V gene as MGHDK and SYGVNS. From the cysteine through the phenylalanine, the CDR3 covers 15 amino acids. Solely the CDR3 DNA is kept, with 45 bases framed from the first base. This specimen belongs to a study of T cell changes during pregnancy in multiple sclerosis (dated by TCRdb to between 2018 and 2020). At the level of the whole study: The study examined how the T cell repertoire changed over the course of pregnancy in women with multiple sclerosis.

Library generation was performed with the immunoSEQ multiplex PCR assay. Imported from immuneACCESS, the table was reduced by TCRdb to in-frame sequences with V and J called. These copies leave out some clones; in studies compared against another copy, an unresolved V gene accounts for under half, and the cause of the remainder is not known. This sample lists roughly 51,000 clones; 94% were detected once. The top ten clonotypes cover 5.5% of the sample. Sequencing used CD8+ T cells from peripheral blood mononuclear cells, obtained before pregnancy. The sequence was collected from a female donor with multiple sclerosis, enrolled in a pregnancy study. Recombination joined TRBV25-1 with TRBJ2-1; confidence is insufficient to name the D gene. The nucleotides are TGTGCCAGCAGTGAATCTCAGCGTCTGGAACCTGAGCAGTTCTTC. It is translated as CASSESQRLEPEQFF.